The 12 T cell receptor beta chains presented below share a single source sample, sequenced in a study of cytomegalovirus exposure and HLA in healthy donors. Vbeta (60) and Jbeta (13) primers were used in the PCR. TCRdb keeps only in-frame clones here, not all; method: immunoSEQ multiplex PCR. The repertoire holds around 150,000 clones, with about 80% as singletons. Sequenced: PBMCs. The origin of the receptors is a girl between 10 and 17 years old in good health and CMV-seropositive.

The J gene is TRBJ1-3, the V gene TRBV28; TRBD1 matches at 7 bases. The CDR3 contains 14 residues. Trimming removed 8 bases from V and 7 bases from J; junction bases left unmatched: 11. CDR1 and CDR2 (germline): MDHEN, SYDVKM. The CDR3: CASFRDSGRNTIYF. CDR3 nucleotides: TGTGCCAGCTTTCGGGACAGTGGGAGGAACACCATATATTTT.

This clone was counted once. This chain joins TRBV10-1 and TRBJ2-2; D is possibly TRBD1 (6 bases). Germline V CDR1 and CDR2: WNHNN, SYGVQD (reference sequence). This CDR3 region has 14 residues. Trimming took off 6 bases at V and 2 bases at J, with 10 bases between the two ends. CDR3 in DNA: TGCGCCAGCAGCCTGGACAGAAACACCGGGGAGCTGTTTTTT. Translation gives CASSLDRNTGELFF.

The chain recombines TRBV2 with TRBJ2-2, with 8 positions matching TRBD2. After removal of 6 bases from V and 4 bases from J, the junction contained 7 bases not matched to a gene. This CDR3 spans 15 amino acids. In germline, CDR1 is SNHLY, CDR2 FYNNEI. The CDR3 sequence is CASRPTGGPTGELFF. CDR3 nucleotides: TGTGCCAGCAGACCCACGGGGGGGCCCACCGGGGAGCTGTTTTTT.

CDR3 region: CASSRNRAVAETQYF. Here the CDR3 DNA reads TGTGCCAGCAGCAGGAACAGGGCCGTCGCTGAGACCCAGTACTTC. The rearrangement links TRBV7-2 to TRBJ2-5, with a tentative D call TRBD1 (6 bases). CDR1 and CDR2 from the germline V gene are SGHTA and FQGNSA. The CDR3 runs 15 residues. V was shortened by 5 bases and J by 5 bases, with 18 bases between the two germline ends.

The chain combines TRBV27 with TRBJ1-4; D is uncertain. The germline gives CDR1 MNHEY, CDR2 SMNVEV (reference sequence). V shed 3 bases and J shed 6 bases, with 8 bases lying between them. This CDR3 contains 13 residues. The DNA for the CDR3 is TGTGCCAGCAGTTTTGGAGTGGATGAAAAACTGTTTTTT. This gives the protein CASSFGVDEKLFF.

The chain employs TRBV5-8 and TRBJ1-5; 11 bases are a match to TRBD1. From germline, CDR1 is SGHTS and CDR2 YDEGEE. Losses at the gene ends were 4 bases for V and 1 base for J; bases not matched to a gene: 7. The CDR3 extends over 17 amino acids. The CDR3 DNA sequence: TGTGCCAGCAGCGGCCGGGACAGGGGGATCAGCAATCAGCCCCAGCATTTT. This gives the protein CASSGRDRGISNQPQHF. Full variable domain (remainder filled in from reference TRBV5-8 and TRBJ1-5): EAGVTQSPTHLIKTRGQQATLRCSPISGHTSVYWYQQALGLGLQFLLWYDEGEERNRGNFPPRFSGRQFPNYSSELNVNALELEDSALYLCASSGRDRGISNQPQHFGDGTRLSIL.

The V call is TRBV18, the J call TRBJ2-5; 9 bases line up with TRBD1. This CDR3 has 14 amino acids. In germline, CDR1 is KGHSH, CDR2 LQKENI. V was clipped by 3 bases and J by 5 bases; unmatched bases: 4. The CDR3 region has the DNA TGTGCCAGCTCACCGACAGGGGGTTGGGAGACCCAGTACTTC. Amino acid sequence: CASSPTGGWETQYF. Together with reference TRBV18 and TRBJ2-5, the CDR3 gives the full variable domain: NAGVMQNPRHLVRRRGQEARLRCSPMKGHSHVYWYRQLPEEGLKFMVYLQKENIIDESGMPKERFSAEFPKEGPSILRIQQVVRGDSAAYFCASSPTGGWETQYFGPGTRLLVL.

V and J are TRBV15 and TRBJ2-7; 8 bases map to TRBD2. This CDR3 has 15 residues. Looked up from germline, CDR1 is LNHNV and CDR2 is YYDKDF (reference sequence). With 4 bases clipped from V and 0 bases from J, the junction kept 5 bases outside the gene matches. CDR3 protein: CATSKKRGSSYEQYF. In DNA, the CDR3 is TGTGCCACCAGCAAGAAGCGGGGGAGCTCCTACGAGCAGTACTTC.

The chain couples TRBV27 to TRBJ2-7; no clear D. CDR1 is MNHEY, CDR2 SMNVEV, per germline (reference sequence). The CDR3 is 13 amino acids. V was trimmed by 3 bases and J by 3 bases, leaving 9 bases between them. As DNA, the CDR3 is TGTGCCAGCAGTTTGGCCCAACACTACGAGCAGTACTTC. Translation: CASSLAQHYEQYF.

The V and J genes are TRBV5-1 and TRBJ2-7, with D possibly TRBD1 on 6 matching bases. The V and J ends lost 2 bases and 5 bases respectively, with 8 bases between them. Germline assignment: CDR1 SGHRS and CDR2 YFSETQ. The length of the CDR3 is 12 residues. DNA for the CDR3: TGCGCCAGCAGCTTAACAGGGAACGAGCAGTACTTC. As protein: CASSLTGNEQYF.

The V call is TRBV2, the J call TRBJ2-7; TRBD1 matches 9 bases. From germline, CDR1 is SNHLY and CDR2 FYNNEI. This CDR3 is 14 amino acids long. With 8 bases clipped from V and 3 bases from J, the junction kept 8 bases outside the gene matches. In DNA, the CDR3 is TGTGCCAGCCAAGAAGAGACAGGGGGCTACGAGCAGTACTTC. This gives the protein CASQEETGGYEQYF.

V is TRBV6-1 and J is TRBJ1-1, with 7 bases that match TRBD1. Germline lookup yields CDR1 MNHNS and CDR2 SASEGT. Unmatched junction bases numbered 11, after V lost 8 bases and J lost 8 bases. The CDR3 covers 13 residues. The CDR3 DNA sequence: TGTGCCAGCCCGAGCGACAGGGCGCCCGAAGCTTTCTTT. This gives the protein CASPSDRAPEAFF.